The 13 T cell receptor beta chains listed next were all sequenced from one sample in a study of STAT5B mutations in CD4+ large granular lymphocyte leukemia. Profiled with immunoSEQ multiplex PCR; TCRdb holds only in-frame clones, not every one. Counted here are 25,000 to 35,000 clones, under 85% occurring once; the ten biggest clones make up approximately 6.2%. Sample: CD4+ T cells from blood buffy coats. Receptor source: a human donor in good health.

The rearrangement joins TRBV10-3 to TRBJ2-3, with D hard to call. From germline, CDR1 is ENHRY and CDR2 SYGVKD. The CDR3 sequence is 14 residues long. V lost 4 bases and J lost 6, with 14 bases in between. The CDR3 region has the DNA TGTGCCATCAGTGCGGAGCGCGGCCACGATACGCAGTATTTT. Encoded protein: CAISAERGHDTQYF.

J is TRBJ2-1 and V is TRBV5-1; D unclear. V shed 0 bases and J shed 2 bases, with 3 bases lying between them. Germline V gives CDR1 SGHRS, CDR2 YFSETQ. The CDR3 length is 13 residues. The CDR3: CASSLETYNEQFF. The CDR3 DNA sequence: TGCGCCAGCAGCTTGGAGACCTACAATGAGCAGTTCTTC.

The CDR3 protein is CASRWDKNYGYTF. DNA for the CDR3: TGTGCCAGCAGATGGGACAAGAACTATGGCTACACCTTC. The chain uses TRBV6-5 and TRBJ1-2; tentative D call: TRBD1 (6 bases). CDR1 and CDR2 from the germline V gene are MNHEY and SVGAGI. This CDR3 region has 13 residues. Between the trimmed V and J ends, which lost 6 bases and 2 bases, there was a span of 10 bases.

This clone appeared once. The genes are TRBV10-3 and TRBJ2-5; 7 bases map to TRBD1. CDR1 and CDR2 from the germline V gene are ENHRY and SYGVKD. V gave up 10 bases and J gave up 7 bases; unmatched junction bases: 12. The CDR3 spans 13 residues. CDR3 in DNA: TGTGCCACCGCCGGGACAGATAGGGGGACCCAGTACTTC. Translation: CATAGTDRGTQYF.

The V and J genes are TRBV27 and TRBJ2-2; tentatively, D is TRBD1 or TRBD2 (5 bases each). V lost 5 bases, J lost 5 bases, and 15 bases lay in between. The CDR3 has 15 amino acids. Germline values: CDR1 MNHEY, CDR2 SMNVEV (reference sequence). The CDR3 DNA is TGTGCCAGCAGTCTCGGGGCAGGCGGGACCGGGGAGCTGTTTTTT. Its protein product is CASSLGAGGTGELFF.

The chain employs TRBV7-2 and TRBJ2-1; tentative D call: TRBD1 (6 bases). Germline V CDR1 and CDR2: SGHTA, FQGNSA. Trimming stripped 4 bases from V and 2 bases from J, with 9 bases between. This CDR3 region has 14 residues. The CDR3 bases are TGTGCCAGCAGCTCGGACAGCACCTACAATGAGCAGTTCTTC. This encodes CASSSDSTYNEQFF.

The rearrangement uses TRBV5-1 and TRBJ2-5; D gene unclear. The CDR3 has 15 amino acids. Trimming stripped 0 bases from V and 4 bases from J, with 13 bases between. CDR1 SGHRS and CDR2 YFSETQ come from the germline V gene. CDR3 sequence: CASSLGGLFGETQYF. The DNA of the CDR3 is TGCGCCAGCAGCTTGGGAGGTCTCTTTGGAGAGACCCAGTACTTC.

The chain recombines TRBV27 with TRBJ2-1, with D perhaps matching TRBD1 (6 bases). Trimming took 5 bases from V and 7 from J, leaving 18 bases between them. CDR1 MNHEY and CDR2 SMNVEV come from the germline V gene (reference sequence). The CDR3 contains 15 residues. The DNA for the CDR3 is TGTGCCAGCAGTCTTAGGGGGTCAATTTGGAATGAGCAGTTCTTC. The encoded protein is CASSLRGSIWNEQFF.

The rearrangement joins TRBV7-9 to TRBJ2-5, with D possibly TRBD2 on 7 matching bases. V was clipped by 5 bases and J by 3 bases, with 10 bases between them. The CDR3 extends over 13 amino acids. Germline loops: CDR1 SEHNR, CDR2 FQNEAQ (reference sequence). The chain's CDR3 is CASSGRGKETQYF. CDR3 DNA sequence: TGTGCCAGCAGCGGGAGGGGGAAAGAGACCCAGTACTTC.

V is TRBV18 and J is TRBJ2-7, with D hard to call. Germline V gene sequence: CDR1 KGHSH, CDR2 LQKENI. This CDR3 is 13 amino acids long. Trimming pared 2 bases from V and 0 bases from J, leaving 5 bases between. For the CDR3, the DNA is TGTGCCAGCTCACCATGGGTCTCCTACGAGCAGTACTTC. Translated: CASSPWVSYEQYF. Full variable domain (remainder filled in from reference TRBV18 and TRBJ2-7): NAGVMQNPRHLVRRRGQEARLRCSPMKGHSHVYWYRQLPEEGLKFMVYLQKENIIDESGMPKERFSAEFPKEGPSILRIQQVVRGDSAAYFCASSPWVSYEQYFGPGTRLTVT.

This clone was detected only a few times. J is TRBJ2-2 and V is TRBV10-3; 9 bases map to TRBD1. From germline, CDR1 is ENHRY and CDR2 SYGVKD. After removal of 4 bases from V and 5 bases from J, the junction contained 8 bases not matched to a gene. The CDR3 contains 16 residues. This chain's CDR3 is CAISAPGQGLTGELFF. For the CDR3, the DNA is TGTGCCATCAGTGCACCGGGACAGGGATTGACCGGGGAGCTGTTTTTT.

The V gene is TRBV6-1, the J gene TRBJ2-3; TRBD1 agrees at 7 bases. The CDR3 totals 15 residues. J was trimmed by 0 bases and V by 6 bases; bases with no gene match: 6. Germline-derived CDR1 and CDR2 are MNHNS and SASEGT. CDR3 nucleotide sequence: TGTGCCAGCAGCCCGACAGGGCCAAGCACAGATACGCAGTATTTT. Amino acid sequence: CASSPTGPSTDTQYF.

This clone was observed a few times. This rearrangement joins TRBV6-6 to TRBJ1-5, with D uncertain. Trimming pared 2 bases from V and 2 bases from J, leaving 7 bases between. The germline V gene has CDR1 MNHNY and CDR2 SVGAGI (reference sequence). CDR3 length: 14 amino acids. CDR3 nucleotides: TGTGCCAGCAGTTACACTGGTGGCAATCAGCCCCAGCATTTT. It yields the protein CASSYTGGNQPQHF.